The subject of this entry is one TCR beta chain. The target antigen is unknown. The source of the sample is a study of cytomegalovirus exposure and HLA in healthy donors. Findings of the study overall: That first-cohort TCR clusters tended to co-occur in the 95 to 150 validation repertoires was found in a later analysis.

Libraries were prepared by immunoSEQ multiplex PCR; TCRdb keeps only in-frame clonotypes and omits some of them. The table lists 150,000 to 200,000 clones, about 85% of them singletons. V was shortened by 2 bases and J by 10 bases, with 13 bases between the two germline ends. The CDR3 length is 13 residues. Germline V gene data show CDR1 as SGHRS and CDR2 as YFSETQ. This TCR came from a man between 18 and 35 years old in good health and CMV-seropositive. Sequenced: PBMCs. The genes are TRBV5-1 and TRBJ2-1; no clear D gene. The CDR3 nucleotides read TGCGCCAGCAGCTTCGTAACGGGTGGGGAGCAGTTCTTC. Translated, it gives CASSFVTGGEQFF.